These 24 T cell receptor beta chains were sequenced from one sample in a study of blood T cells in healthy people across ages. Then a second PCR, running about 6 to 11 cycles, was carried out with a sample-barcoded 5' primer and a J-beta primer mix. MiXCR was run by TCRdb on the 5' RACE reads, yielding one entry per CDR3 protein. The sample contains about 630,000 distinct CDR3 sequences, roughly 21% of which appear only once. Sequenced material: blood. The receptor set was obtained from an older man in good health.

V gene TRBV4-1 combines with J gene TRBJ2-7; TRBD1 matches at 7 bases. V dropped 3 bases and J dropped 0; count of bases not matched to a gene: 5. This CDR3 is built from 15 residues. The germline gives CDR1 MGHRA, CDR2 YSYEKL. The CDR3 spells CASSQPTGNSYEQYF. Here the CDR3 DNA reads TGCGCCAGCAGCCAGCCGACAGGGAACTCCTACGAGCAGTACTTC.

In its sample, this clonotype was seen a few times. The V gene is TRBV7-8, the J gene TRBJ2-5, with D possibly matching TRBD2 (6 bases). The assigned J gene may be wrong: the sequence end matches TRBJ2-1 better. This CDR3 is built from 13 residues. CDR1 SGHVS and CDR2 FQNEAQ come from the germline V gene. The CDR3, as DNA: TGTGCCAGCAGCTTAGCGGGTCTAGCGGAGCAGTTCTTC. Translated: CASSLAGLAEQFF.

The chain links TRBV20-1 to TRBJ2-7; D perhaps matches TRBD2 (5 bases). Trimming took 6 bases from V and 5 from J, leaving 14 bases between them. The CDR3 runs 12 residues. CDR1 and CDR2 from the germline V gene are DFQATT and SNEGSKA (reference sequence). The CDR3 region has the DNA TGCAGTGCCGGCGGGTGGGGTAACGAGCAGTACTTC. Protein sequence: CSAGGWGNEQYF.

This chain links TRBV12-3 or TRBV12-4 with TRBJ2-7; 8 bases are a match to TRBD2. The CDR3 length is 14 residues. With 4 bases clipped from V and 3 bases from J, the junction kept 5 bases outside the gene matches. This CDR3 is CASSSSGGVYEQYF. The CDR3 coding sequence is TGTGCCAGCAGTTCATCGGGGGGGGTCTACGAGCAGTACTTC.

J is TRBJ2-7 and V is TRBV7-3; 7 bases fit TRBD2. CDR1 is SGHTA and CDR2 is FQGTGA in the germline V gene. There are 14 residues in the CDR3. J gave up 6 bases and V 0 bases, and 5 bases lay outside the gene matches. The CDR3 loop reads CASSLTGGFGEQYF. CDR3 bases: TGTGCCAGCAGCTTAACGGGAGGGTTCGGCGAGCAGTACTTC.

The chain is built from TRBV28 and TRBJ2-1, with 12 bases aligning to TRBD2. Germline CDR1 is MDHEN and CDR2 is SYDVKM. This CDR3 spans 16 amino acids. V shed 2 bases, J shed 4 bases, and the junction held 3 bases outside the gene matches. CDR3 amino acids: CASSLIGLAGYNEQFF. Written as DNA, the CDR3 is TGTGCCAGCAGTTTAATTGGACTAGCGGGATACAATGAGCAGTTCTTC. The variable domain in full, completed from reference TRBV28 and TRBJ2-1, reads DVKVTQSSRYLVKRTGEKVFLECVQDMDHENMFWYRQDPGLGLRLIYFSYDVKMKEKGDIPEGYSVSREKKERFSLILESASTNQTSMYLCASSLIGLAGYNEQFFGPGTRLTVL.

The chain uses TRBV9 and TRBJ2-5, with 8 bases identical to TRBD1. The end of the DNA is better explained by TRBJ2-7, so the J call may be wrong. The CDR3 has 15 amino acids. The germline CDR1 and CDR2 sequences are SGDLS and YYNGEE. In DNA form, the CDR3 reads TGTGCCAGCAGCGTACAGGGGGCGAGCTCCTACGAGCAGTACTTC. Its protein is CASSVQGASSYEQYF.

This clonotype occurred a few times. The chain carries TRBV7-3 and TRBJ2-2; 8 positions match TRBD1. V lost 5 bases to trimming and J lost 5 bases; unmatched junction nucleotides: 10. The CDR3 runs to 16 residues. Germline CDR1 reads SGHTA; CDR2 reads FQGTGA. In DNA form, the CDR3 reads TGTGCCAGCAGCGACGGAGCAGGGGGCTCGACCGGGGAGCTGTTTTTT. It is translated as CASSDGAGGSTGELFF.

This clonotype has just a few counts. The chain recombines TRBV5-1 with TRBJ2-6; D not certain. The CDR3 extends over 17 amino acids. Trimming left V 8 bases short and J 0 bases short, with 18 bases between. CDR1 and CDR2 (germline): SGHRS, YFSETQ. CDR3 sequence: CASKRDRADSGANVLTF. The CDR3 nucleotides are TGCGCCAGTAAGCGCGACCGAGCAGACTCTGGGGCCAACGTCCTGACTTTC.

V gene TRBV7-2 combines with J gene TRBJ2-3; TRBD2 matches 9 bases. Germline CDR1 is SGHTA and CDR2 is FQGNSA. With V trimmed by 5 bases and J by 2 bases, 8 bases remained unmatched. There are 16 residues in the CDR3. The CDR3 sequence is CASSPREGTYTDTQYF. DNA of the CDR3: TGTGCCAGCAGCCCGCGGGAGGGCACCTACACAGATACGCAGTATTTT.

This clonotype was counted between two and nine times. The chain couples TRBV29-1 to TRBJ2-3; 9 bases are a match to TRBD2. Unmatched junction bases numbered 13, after V lost 6 bases and J lost 3 bases. This CDR3 spans 16 amino acids. CDR1 is SQVTM and CDR2 is ANQGSEA in the germline V gene. In DNA, the CDR3 is TGCAGCGTCGCAAGGGAGGCGGGAGGGCCGACAGATACGCAGTATTTT. Protein product: CSVAREAGGPTDTQYF.

The chain combines TRBV28 with TRBJ2-7; no clear D gene. The CDR3 is made up of 15 amino acids. Per the germline V gene, CDR1 is MDHEN and CDR2 is SYDVKM. V was pared by 6 bases and J by 6 bases, with 21 bases between. In DNA form, the CDR3 reads TGTGCCAGCAGCTTAAGATCCACCCCGAGATCCGAGCAGTACTTC. Residues: CASSLRSTPRSEQYF.

The chain combines TRBV29-1 with TRBJ2-7, with no clear D. The CDR3 has 13 residues. Per the germline V gene, CDR1 is SQVTM and CDR2 is ANQGSEA. V gave up 7 bases and J gave up 5 bases, with 18 bases separating them. As DNA, the CDR3 is TGCAGCGCCTCCCGATCCGGGTCGAACGAGCAGTACTTC. Translating gives CSASRSGSNEQYF.

This clonotype was counted a few times. CDR3 bases: TGCAGTGCTACAATGGGGGTCGTGGAGACCCAGTACTTC. It translates to CSATMGVVETQYF. The chain recombines TRBV20-1 with TRBJ2-1; either TRBD1 or TRBD2 may fit D (5 bases each). The end of the DNA is better explained by TRBJ2-5, so the J call may be wrong. The length of the CDR3 is 13 residues. In germline, CDR1 is DFQATT, CDR2 SNEGSKA (reference sequence).

This chain uses TRBV6-2 or TRBV6-3 with TRBJ1-2, with D unresolved. This CDR3 spans 13 amino acids. Between the trimmed V and J ends, which lost 6 bases and 7 bases, there was a span of 15 bases. The germline gives CDR1 MNHEY, CDR2 SVGEGT. CDR3 protein: CASRPGPASGYTF. The CDR3 DNA is TGTGCCAGCAGACCGGGTCCTGCTTCTGGCTACACCTTC.

In this sample, this clonotype turned up a few times. V usage is TRBV20-1 and J usage is TRBJ1-2; 9 bases match TRBD1. There are 13 residues in the CDR3. The germline CDR1 and CDR2 sequences are DFQATT and SNEGSKA (reference sequence). CDR3 loop: CSSQGALYYGYTF. CDR3 in DNA: TGCAGCTCACAGGGGGCGCTTTACTATGGCTACACCTTC.

The rearrangement uses TRBV12-3 or TRBV12-4 and TRBJ1-1; perhaps TRBD1 as D (5 bases). The CDR3 is made up of 11 amino acids. The ends were cut back, 6 bases at V and 11 bases at J, with 13 bases in the middle. This chain's CDR3 is CASSVRGAAFF. The CDR3 DNA reads TGTGCCAGCAGCGTTAGAGGGGCCGCTTTCTTT.

This clonotype was observed a handful of times. The CDR3 here is CASSGVAGAYPSSYNEQFF. CDR3 DNA sequence: TGTGCCAGCAGTGGAGTAGCGGGAGCCTATCCCAGCTCCTACAATGAGCAGTTCTTC. The V and J genes are TRBV6-1 and TRBJ2-1; TRBD2 agrees at 9 bases. Trimming cost V 4 bases and J 0 bases; bases outside gene matches: 13. Per germline, CDR1 MNHNS and CDR2 SASEGT. This CDR3 comprises 19 residues.

The CDR3 sequence: CSARDPESGGLSTDTQYF. CDR3 nucleotides: TGCAGTGCTAGAGATCCGGAATCTGGGGGGCTCAGCACAGATACGCAGTATTTT. The chain couples TRBV20-1 to TRBJ2-3; D may correspond to TRBD1 or TRBD2 (6 bases each). The V gene lost 0 bases and the J gene lost 0 bases, with 19 bases spanning the gap. CDR3 length: 18 amino acids. From germline, CDR1 is DFQATT and CDR2 SNEGSKA (reference sequence).

CDR3 nucleotides: TGTGCCATCAGTGAGGGGACGAGGGGGATCGGCTACGAGCAGTACTTC. Its protein is CAISEGTRGIGYEQYF. The chain has TRBV10-3 and TRBJ2-7; maybe TRBD1 (6 bases). The germline V and J ends were trimmed by 2 bases and 3 bases, with 17 bases remaining between them. Germline V gives CDR1 ENHRY, CDR2 SYGVKD. This CDR3 is built from 16 residues.

This clonotype has only a few counts. V usage is TRBV20-1 and J usage is TRBJ1-5, with TRBD1 as a possible D gene (5 bases). From germline, CDR1 is DFQATT and CDR2 SNEGSKA (reference sequence). V was pared by 5 bases and J by 2 bases, with 13 bases between. The CDR3 has 14 amino acids. The CDR3 loop reads CSALTGVGNQPQHF. In DNA form, the CDR3 reads TGCAGTGCTCTCACGGGGGTTGGCAATCAGCCCCAGCATTTT.

Worth noting for this clonotype: The junction shows a germline mismatch at one end, possibly a read error. The gene calls are TRBV28 and TRBJ2-7; D is undetermined. CDR1 is MDHEN and CDR2 is SYDVKM in the germline V gene. This CDR3 region has 15 residues. DNA of the CDR3: TGTGCCAGCAGTTCCCCGGACGGCAAAACCTACGAGCAGCACTTC. Its protein product is CASSSPDGKTYEQHF.

This clonotype was counted only a few times. V and J are TRBV28 and TRBJ2-5; 7 bases are shared with TRBD1. The V gene's germline CDR1 is MDHEN and CDR2 SYDVKM. Unmatched junction bases numbered 5, after V lost 7 bases and J lost 0 bases. The CDR3 length is 14 residues. CDR3 DNA sequence: TGTGCCAGCAACAGGGGATGGTACCAAGAGACCCAGTACTTC. It yields the protein CASNRGWYQETQYF.

Many counts were recorded for this clonotype. The V gene is TRBV29-1, the J gene TRBJ2-7, with 8 bases that match TRBD1. V lost 6 bases, J lost 4 bases, and 8 bases stayed unmatched. The V gene's germline CDR1 is SQVTM and CDR2 ANQGSEA. The CDR3 has 13 residues. The CDR3 DNA is TGCAGCGTCTTGGGACAGGTCGGGTACGAGCAGTACTTC. It yields the protein CSVLGQVGYEQYF.